These 19 T cell receptor beta chains were all obtained from the same sample, sequenced in a study of blood T cell repertoires in COVID-19. Using immunoSEQ multiplex PCR, the repertoire was profiled, and TCRdb retains in-frame clones only, with some absent. Of about 220,000 clones in the sample, roughly 84% are singletons; the top ten hold about 6.6%. The material sequenced was PBMCs or T cells enriched from blood (not recorded which). Receptors originate from a woman in her forties who had recovered from COVID-19.

The rearrangement joins TRBV4-3 to TRBJ1-2, with 7 bases that match TRBD1. Germline V gene data show CDR1 as LGHNA and CDR2 as YSLEER. The CDR3 length is 12 residues. Trimming removed 3 bases from V and 7 bases from J; junction bases left unmatched: 2. CDR3 sequence reads: CASSQGQSGYTF. CDR3 DNA sequence: TGCGCCAGCAGCCAGGGACAGTCTGGCTACACCTTC.

The gene calls are TRBV27 and TRBJ2-1, with a weak D call TRBD2 (5 bases). The CDR3 extends over 15 amino acids. The germline CDR1 and CDR2 sequences are MNHEY and SMNVEV (reference sequence). The V and J ends lost 2 bases and 3 bases respectively, with 11 bases between them. CDR3 residues: CASSLRLAFYNEQFF. In DNA, the CDR3 is TGTGCCAGCAGTTTACGGCTAGCATTCTACAATGAGCAGTTCTTC.

The rearrangement uses TRBV10-3 and TRBJ2-7; TRBD1 matches 9 bases. V trimming: 0 bases; J trimming: 9 bases; junction bases outside the gene matches: 6. Germline CDR1 and CDR2: ENHRY and SYGVKD. There are 14 residues in the CDR3. CDR3 bases: TGTGCCATCAGTGAGTCTGGTGGACAGGGGATGCAGTACTTC. It encodes CAISESGGQGMQYF.

This clone came up a few times. The rearrangement joins TRBV18 to TRBJ2-2, with 10 positions matching TRBD1. The CDR3 consists of 17 residues. V shed 2 bases, J shed 5 bases, and the junction held 8 bases outside the gene matches. Germline CDR1 and CDR2: KGHSH and LQKENI. The CDR3 DNA is TGTGCCAGCTCACCATCCACGGGACAGGGGAAGACCGGGGAGCTGTTTTTT. This gives the protein CASSPSTGQGKTGELFF.

The chain carries TRBV27 and TRBJ1-2; 7 bases line up with TRBD1. CDR3 length: 15 amino acids. Germline values: CDR1 MNHEY, CDR2 SMNVEV (reference sequence). V dropped 8 bases and J dropped 5; count of bases not matched to a gene: 14. The CDR3 protein is CASGRRETGRYGYTF. CDR3 sequence (DNA): TGTGCCAGCGGCCGGAGGGAGACAGGGAGATATGGCTACACCTTC.

The table lists this clone with a few counts. The rearrangement links TRBV5-5 to TRBJ2-1; D may be TRBD2 (5 bases). The CDR3 consists of 16 residues. From germline, CDR1 is SGHKS and CDR2 YYEKEE (reference sequence). V was trimmed by 7 bases and J by 0 bases, leaving 17 bases between them. CDR3 nucleotides: TGTGCCAGCTCCCCGTGGCGGGCCAGCTCCTACAATGAGCAGTTCTTC. It is translated as CASSPWRASSYNEQFF.

This chain uses TRBV28 with TRBJ2-7, with D perhaps TRBD1 (6 bases). The CDR3 spans 19 residues. V lost 6 bases to trimming and J lost 3 bases, with 30 bases between them. CDR1 and CDR2 (germline): MDHEN, SYDVKM. The CDR3 DNA follows: TGTGCCAGCAGCACACCAGGGGAGTGGCATGTAAATATCGTCTACGAGCAGTACTTC. Its protein is CASSTPGEWHVNIVYEQYF. The variable domain in full, with the rest retrieved from reference TRBV28 and TRBJ2-7, is DVKVTQSSRYLVKRTGEKVFLECVQDMDHENMFWYRQDPGLGLRLIYFSYDVKMKEKGDIPEGYSVSREKKERFSLILESASTNQTSMYLCASSTPGEWHVNIVYEQYFGPGTRLTVT.

The chain employs TRBV28 and TRBJ2-1; D perhaps matches TRBD1 (6 bases). Germline assignment: CDR1 MDHEN and CDR2 SYDVKM. The CDR3 extends over 13 amino acids. Trimming left V 6 bases short and J 4 bases short, with 10 bases between. The DNA for the CDR3 is TGTGCCAGCAGGCAGGGGCTTTACAATGAGCAGTTCTTC. Encoded protein: CASRQGLYNEQFF.

The chain employs TRBV30 and TRBJ2-7, with D tentatively TRBD1 (6 bases). This CDR3 comprises 11 residues. Germline-derived CDR1 and CDR2 are GTSNPN and SVGIG (reference sequence). The V end lost 6 bases, the J end lost 4 bases, and 10 bases lay between the germline ends. CDR3 coding DNA: TGTGCCTGTAGAAGGGGGTACGAGCAGTACTTC. It is translated as CACRRGYEQYF. The variable domain in full, completed from reference TRBV30 and TRBJ2-7, reads SQTIHQWPATLVQPVGSPLSLECTVEGTSNPNLYWYRQAAGRGLQLLFYSVGIGQISSEVPQNLSASRPQDRQFILSSKKLLLSDSGFYLCACRRGYEQYFGPGTRLTVT.

V and J are TRBV27 and TRBJ1-2, with D hard to call. This CDR3 spans 13 amino acids. Between the trimmed V and J ends, which lost 2 bases and 3 bases, there was a span of 7 bases. Germline V gives CDR1 MNHEY, CDR2 SMNVEV (reference sequence). CDR3 in amino acids: CASSLMGDYGYTF. In DNA, the CDR3 is TGTGCCAGCAGTTTAATGGGAGACTATGGCTACACCTTC.

The V call is TRBV5-4, the J call TRBJ1-1; 7 positions agree with TRBD1. Germline V CDR1 and CDR2: SGHNT, YYREEE (reference sequence). The length of the CDR3 is 14 residues. The V and J ends lost 2 bases and 3 bases, in that order; junction bases with no gene match: 4. CDR3 in DNA: TGTGCCAGCAGCTTACAGGGGAAGGACACTGAAGCTTTCTTT. It specifies CASSLQGKDTEAFF.

The chain recombines TRBV6-2 or TRBV6-3 with TRBJ2-3; 10 bases agree with TRBD1. CDR3 length equals 16 residues. From germline, CDR1 is MNHEY and CDR2 SVGEGT. After removal of 2 bases from V and 2 bases from J, the junction contained 4 bases not matched to a gene. This chain's CDR3 is CASSYPDRGDTDTQYF. The DNA for the CDR3 is TGTGCCAGCAGTTACCCGGACAGGGGGGACACAGATACGCAGTATTTT.

The chain joins TRBV21-1 to TRBJ2-7; the table's D call, TRBD2, has no DNA check behind it. TRBV21-1 has pseudogene status. The length of the CDR3 is 17 residues. The CDR3 DNA reads as TGTGCCAGCAGCAAAGCTGAGCTAGCGAGACCGTCCTACGAGCAGTACTTC. Translation gives CASSKAELARPSYEQYF.

This chain connects TRBV6-5 to TRBJ1-1; D not resolved. The V gene's germline CDR1 is MNHEY and CDR2 SVGAGI. V lost 5 bases to trimming and J lost 2 bases, with 9 bases between them. The CDR3 totals 13 residues. CDR3 nucleotides: TGTGCCAGCAGTCGGGGAGTTAACACTGAAGCTTTCTTT. This gives the protein CASSRGVNTEAFF.

CDR3 sequence: CASSLSLAGVDTQYF. The DNA for the CDR3 is TGTGCCAGCAGCTTAAGTCTAGCGGGAGTGGATACGCAGTATTTT. V is TRBV7-2 and J is TRBJ2-3; 10 bases fit TRBD2. Germline CDR1 reads SGHTA; CDR2 reads FQGNSA. The CDR3 loop spans 15 amino acids. With V trimmed by 2 bases and J by 6 bases, 5 bases remained unmatched.

The rearrangement joins TRBV7-2 to TRBJ1-1; D is possibly TRBD1 (6 bases). This CDR3 is 17 amino acids long. Trimming stripped 5 bases from V and 4 bases from J, with 23 bases between. CDR1 and CDR2 from the germline V gene are SGHTA and FQGNSA. The CDR3 reads CASSLRYGTPRSTEAFF. CDR3 DNA sequence: TGTGCCAGCAGCCTCCGATATGGGACACCGAGGAGCACTGAAGCTTTCTTT.

This clone came up many times. The chain carries TRBV12-3 or TRBV12-4 and TRBJ1-2; D gene unclear. This CDR3 spans 13 amino acids. Trimming took off 3 bases at V and 7 bases at J, with 12 bases between the two ends. The CDR3 region is CASSLSGISGYTF. Here the CDR3 DNA reads TGTGCCAGCAGTTTGTCGGGAATCTCTGGCTACACCTTC.

V is TRBV5-8 and J is TRBJ1-2; D possibly corresponds to TRBD1 (5 bases). Deletions cut 3 bases from V and 2 bases from J, with 20 bases between. Germline lookup yields CDR1 SGHTS and CDR2 YDEGEE. The CDR3 spans 17 residues. The CDR3 DNA follows: TGTGCCAGCAGCTCATACAGGACCGCCGCAGAAAACTATGGCTACACCTTC. Translating gives CASSSYRTAAENYGYTF.

The J gene is TRBJ2-1, the V gene TRBV24-1, with TRBD2 as a possible D gene (6 bases). The V and J ends lost 5 bases and 7 bases respectively, with 14 bases between them. Looked up from germline, CDR1 is KGHDR and CDR2 is SFDVKD. There are 14 residues in the CDR3. The CDR3 DNA follows: TGTGCCACCAGTGGTACTATGGAGGGGAATGAGCAGTTCTTC. Protein sequence: CATSGTMEGNEQFF.